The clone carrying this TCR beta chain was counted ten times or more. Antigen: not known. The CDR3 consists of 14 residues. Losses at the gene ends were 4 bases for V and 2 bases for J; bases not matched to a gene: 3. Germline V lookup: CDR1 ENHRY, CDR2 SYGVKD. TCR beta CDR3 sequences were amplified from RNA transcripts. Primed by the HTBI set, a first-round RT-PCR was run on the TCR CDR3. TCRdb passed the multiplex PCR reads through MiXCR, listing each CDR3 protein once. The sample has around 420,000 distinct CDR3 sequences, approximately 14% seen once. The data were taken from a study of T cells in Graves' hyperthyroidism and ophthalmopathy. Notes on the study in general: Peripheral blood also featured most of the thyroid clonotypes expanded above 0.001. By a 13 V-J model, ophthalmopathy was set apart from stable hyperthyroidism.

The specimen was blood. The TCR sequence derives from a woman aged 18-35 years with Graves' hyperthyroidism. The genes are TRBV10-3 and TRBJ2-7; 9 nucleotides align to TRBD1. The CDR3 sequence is CAISGGQGPYEQYF. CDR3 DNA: TGTGCCATCAGTGGGGGACAGGGTCCCTACGAGCAGTACTTC.